This T cell receptor beta chain originates from a study of T cells in Graves' hyperthyroidism and ophthalmopathy. Germline V CDR1 and CDR2: SGHNT, YENEEA. The V gene lost 8 bases and the J gene lost 0 bases, with 26 bases spanning the gap. The CDR3 spans 19 residues. TCR beta CDR3 region amplification was performed from RNA transcripts. The primer set for the first-round RT-PCR of the TCR CDR3 was HTBI. TCRdb re-called the multiplex PCR reads with MiXCR, one entry per CDR3 protein. The data contain fewer than 550,000 distinct CDR3 sequences, around 16% of them singletons. This clonotype was picked up many times. The target antigen is unknown. General study points: Through a model of 13 V-J features, ophthalmopathy was separated from stable hyperthyroidism.

Sequencing was done on a sample of blood. The receptor's source is a woman aged 18-29 years with Graves' hyperthyroidism. The V and J genes are TRBV11-3 and TRBJ2-1; maybe TRBD1 (6 bases). The CDR3 loop is CASPLVGHPFPSSYNEQFF. The CDR3 nucleotides are TGTGCCAGCCCCTTAGTGGGACATCCTTTCCCGAGCTCCTACAATGAGCAGTTCTTC.